What follows are 22 T cell receptor beta chains derived from one specimen sequenced in a study of blood T cell repertoires in COVID-19. Clones were sequenced by immunoSEQ multiplex PCR, and TCRdb holds only the in-frame ones, with some missing. The sample shows around 250,000 clones, about 90% of them seen only once. The sample consisted of PBMCs or T cells enriched from blood (not recorded which). The receptors were sampled from a human donor in a cohort exposed to, infected with or recovered from COVID-19 (not recorded which). The donor label of this sample is uncertain.

The chain recombines TRBV3-1 (or the pseudogene TRBV3-2) with TRBJ2-3; 10 nucleotides agree with TRBD2. V shed 0 bases, J shed 5 bases, and the junction held 2 bases outside the gene matches. The germline V gene encodes CDR1 LGHDT and CDR2 YNNKEL (reference sequence). This CDR3 contains 15 residues. CDR3 residues: CASSQDIAGGDTQYF. CDR3 DNA sequence: TGTGCCAGCAGCCAAGATATAGCGGGGGGAGATACGCAGTATTTT.

This rearrangement joins TRBV4-1 to TRBJ2-7; D perhaps matches TRBD2 (6 bases). The CDR3 is made up of 16 amino acids. Germline loops: CDR1 MGHRA, CDR2 YSYEKL. With 3 bases removed from V and 4 bases from J, the gap between germline ends came to 19 bases. DNA of the CDR3: TGCGCCAGCAGCCATGGACGGGGTACAGGAGGGTACGAGCAGTACTTC. Translation: CASSHGRGTGGYEQYF.

The V call is TRBV3-1 (or the pseudogene TRBV3-2), the J call TRBJ1-2; D unclear. The CDR3 sequence is 16 residues long. V shed 0 bases and J shed 6 bases, with 17 bases lying between them. Germline V gives CDR1 LGHDT, CDR2 YNNKEL (reference sequence). The CDR3 is CASSQDLDGERDGYTF. The CDR3 nucleotides are TGTGCCAGCAGCCAAGATTTGGACGGGGAGAGGGATGGCTACACCTTC.

The chain has TRBV5-1 and TRBJ2-5; 13 bases align to TRBD2. Germline loops: CDR1 SGHRS, CDR2 YFSETQ. This CDR3 is 16 amino acids long. V lost 4 bases, J lost 1 base, and 4 bases stayed unmatched. The CDR3 loop is CASSETSGGLQETQYF. As DNA, the CDR3 is TGCGCCAGCAGCGAGACTAGCGGGGGGCTCCAAGAGACCCAGTACTTC.

The genes are TRBV7-8 and TRBJ2-5; D is unresolved. There are 14 residues in the CDR3. Deletions cut 1 base from V and 2 bases from J, with 8 bases between. Germline CDR1 and CDR2: SGHVS and FQNEAQ. The chain's CDR3 is CASSLEPSQETQYF. The DNA of the CDR3 is TGTGCCAGCAGCTTAGAACCTAGTCAAGAGACCCAGTACTTC.

The CDR3 region is CASSLRGTVANQPQHF. The CDR3 nucleotides read TGTGCCAGCAGCTTAAGGGGGACAGTCGCTAATCAGCCCCAGCATTTT. The gene calls are TRBV7-8 and TRBJ1-5, with TRBD1 identical over 7 bases. Germline V gene data show CDR1 as SGHVS and CDR2 as FQNEAQ. Trimming at V came to 2 bases and at J to 4 bases, leaving 8 bases not matched to a gene. The CDR3 is 16 residues long. Full variable domain (remainder filled in from reference TRBV7-8 and TRBJ1-5): GAGVSQSPRYKVAKRGQDVALRCDPISGHVSLFWYQQALGQGPEFLTYFQNEAQLDKSGLPSDRFFAERPEGSVSTLKIQRTQQEDSAVYLCASSLRGTVANQPQHFGDGTRLSIL.

This chain joins TRBV7-9 and TRBJ1-1, with D unclear. Trimming removed 2 bases at V and 0 bases at J, with 7 bases between. CDR1 SEHNR and CDR2 FQNEAQ come from the germline V gene (reference sequence). The CDR3 length is 14 residues. The CDR3 region is CASSLPGLNTEAFF. In DNA form, the CDR3 reads TGTGCCAGCAGCTTACCGGGTTTGAACACTGAAGCTTTCTTT.

This sequence joins TRBV6-2 or TRBV6-3 and TRBJ1-2; a possible D gene is TRBD1 (6 bases). From germline, CDR1 is MNHEY and CDR2 SVGEGT. The CDR3 runs to 15 residues. Trimming cost V 5 bases and J 5 bases, with 18 bases left between them. The CDR3 reads CASSRNLQGKYGYTF. Here the CDR3 DNA reads TGTGCCAGCAGTCGAAATCTACAGGGTAAGTATGGCTACACCTTC.

This clone has just one count. The V and J genes are TRBV1 and TRBJ1-6; the tabulated D call, TRBD1, remains unverified against the DNA. TRBV1 has pseudogene status. The CDR3 has 15 amino acids. The DNA of the CDR3 is TGCACCAGCAGCATAAGTGGGACAGCCAATTCACCCCTCCACTTT. Translating gives CTSSISGTANSPLHF.

This sequence joins TRBV6-5 and TRBJ1-1; no definite D call. Trimming cost V 6 bases and J 3 bases, with 17 bases left between them. The CDR3 sequence is 15 residues long. The germline gives CDR1 MNHEY, CDR2 SVGAGI. CDR3 sequence (DNA): TGTGCCAGCAGGAACCGCTACGGGGTTGACACTGAAGCTTTCTTT. Its protein is CASRNRYGVDTEAFF.

This clone occurred a few times. The V call is TRBV12-3 or TRBV12-4, the J call TRBJ1-2, with 7 bases aligning to TRBD1. The trim removed 7 bases at V and 7 bases at J, leaving 6 bases unmatched. This CDR3 has 12 amino acids. CDR3 nucleotides: TGTGCCAGCACCGGGACAGAGTTTGGCTACACCTTC. This codes for CASTGTEFGYTF.

The chain uses TRBV5-1 and TRBJ2-5, with 13 bases aligning to TRBD2. Unmatched junction bases numbered 6, after V lost 0 bases and J lost 4 bases. CDR1 and CDR2 from the germline V gene are SGHRS and YFSETQ. The CDR3 is 17 amino acids. The CDR3 DNA sequence: TGCGCCAGCAGCTTGGCCGGGACTAGCGGGGTGAGAGAGACCCAGTACTTC. Its protein is CASSLAGTSGVRETQYF.

The V and J genes are TRBV7-6 and TRBJ2-5; D is ambiguous. Trimming took 7 bases from V and 7 from J, leaving 13 bases between them. Germline V CDR1 and CDR2: SGHVS, FNYEAQ. The CDR3 is made up of 12 amino acids. This chain's CDR3 is CASNTPPGTQYF. For the CDR3, the DNA is TGTGCCAGCAACACGCCCCCGGGGACCCAGTACTTC.

In nucleotides, the CDR3 is TGTGCCAGCAGGGGTGGGCAGGGGGAAGGGGTAACGCGGCAGCCCCAGCATTTT. Translating it yields CASRGGQGEGVTRQPQHF. This chain joins TRBV2 and TRBJ1-5; TRBD1 aligns across 7 bases. Germline-derived CDR1 and CDR2 are SNHLY and FYNNEI. Trimming cost V 6 bases and J 7 bases; bases outside gene matches: 21. The CDR3 has 18 amino acids.

The rearrangement joins TRBV27 to TRBJ2-7; possibly TRBD1 for D (5 bases). CDR1 is MNHEY and CDR2 is SMNVEV in the germline V gene (reference sequence). The germline V and J ends were trimmed by 8 bases and 4 bases, with 15 bases remaining between them. This CDR3 contains 13 residues. The chain's CDR3 is CASGKGVRYEQYF. CDR3 nucleotide sequence: TGTGCCAGCGGCAAAGGGGTTAGGTACGAGCAGTACTTC.

The chain uses TRBV7-9 and TRBJ1-1; the D is unclear. The V and J ends lost 5 bases and 0 bases respectively, with 22 bases between them. This CDR3 region has 18 residues. In germline, CDR1 is SEHNR, CDR2 FQNEAQ (reference sequence). This CDR3 reads CASSASGRPTPMNTEAFF. CDR3 DNA: TGTGCCAGCAGCGCTAGCGGCAGGCCGACTCCAATGAACACTGAAGCTTTCTTT.

The rearrangement links TRBV7-9 to TRBJ1-1, with D maybe TRBD1 (6 bases). CDR1 is SEHNR, CDR2 FQNEAQ, per germline (reference sequence). Trimming removed 4 bases at V and 4 bases at J, with 16 bases between. CDR3 size: 15 residues. CDR3 sequence reads: CASSSPQGRGTEAFF. The CDR3 DNA reads as TGTGCCAGCAGCTCTCCACAGGGTAGGGGCACTGAAGCTTTCTTT.

The CDR3 region has the DNA TGTGCCAGCAGCTTGGCGGTGTACAGGCGGGACCTGAACACTGAAGCTTTCTTT. Its protein product is CASSLAVYRRDLNTEAFF. The chain couples TRBV5-6 to TRBJ1-1, with D perhaps matching TRBD1 (5 bases). This CDR3 has 18 amino acids. V was shortened by 0 bases and J by 0 bases, with 18 bases between the two germline ends. Looked up from germline, CDR1 is SGHDT and CDR2 is YYEEEE.

This sequence joins TRBV4-2 and TRBJ1-2; D is unresolved. The CDR3 spans 13 residues. V lost 0 bases to trimming and J lost 5 bases, with 7 bases between them. Germline CDR1 LGHNA, CDR2 YNFKEQ. The CDR3 region is CASSQDEIYGYTF. CDR3 in DNA: TGTGCCAGCAGCCAAGATGAGATTTATGGCTACACCTTC.

The chain has TRBV10-1 and TRBJ1-1; no clear D gene. Trimming removed 4 bases at V and 5 bases at J, with 14 bases between. The CDR3 length is 14 residues. CDR1 is WNHNN, CDR2 SYGVQD, per germline (reference sequence). CDR3 nucleotide sequence: TGCGCCAGCAGTGTCGGGGTTGGAGCGACTGAAGCTTTCTTT. It encodes CASSVGVGATEAFF.

The chain carries TRBV4-1 and TRBJ1-2; 8 bases match TRBD1. J gave up 3 bases and V 10 bases, and 10 bases lay outside the gene matches. CDR1 and CDR2 (germline): MGHRA, YSYEKL. This CDR3 region has 14 residues. The CDR3 loop reads CATFSTGVDYGYTF. CDR3 DNA: TGCGCCACCTTTTCGACAGGGGTCGACTATGGCTACACCTTC.

For this clone: This CDR3 is also generated by other DNA sequences in the sample. The chain couples TRBV5-4 to TRBJ2-7, with TRBD1 identical over 12 bases. Per the germline V gene, CDR1 is SGHNT and CDR2 is YYREEE (reference sequence). With V trimmed by 4 bases and J by 4 bases, 3 bases remained unmatched. The CDR3 extends over 14 amino acids. CDR3 DNA: TGTGCCAGCAGCCCGGGACAGGGGGCATACGAGCAGTACTTC. As protein: CASSPGQGAYEQYF.